This T cell receptor beta chain is drawn from a study of regulatory T cells in long-lasting Graves disease. Study observations and caveats: Persistent disease exhibited a predilection for TRBV28, TRBJ1-2 and TRBJ2-5. TCR diversity was lower in persistent Graves' patients (versus newly diagnosed ones). In persistent patients, shared public clonotypes (roughly 3,000) outnumbered those in new patients (nearly 1,000).

Noted time point: persistent/refractory GD, antithyroid drugs over 5 years with positive TRAb. The TCR library used RNA extracted from PBMCs. An endocrinology unit in Xi'an, China, supplied the patients. This clonotype was detected many times. What it recognizes is unknown. The length of the CDR3 is 16 residues. CDR1 is SGHNT and CDR2 is YENEEA in the germline V gene. The trim removed 4 bases at V and 1 base at J, leaving 4 bases unmatched. Arm-PCR of CDR3 regions and iRepertoire HTBI primers were used to build TCR beta libraries. Using its own MiXCR run on the multiplex PCR reads, TCRdb lists one record per CDR3 protein. The sample has roughly 430,000 distinct CDR3 sequences, roughly 21% seen once.

The chain employs TRBV11-3 and TRBJ2-2, with 9 bases identical to TRBD1. The TCR originated in a female donor with Graves disease. This sample comprised peripheral blood mononuclear cells (PBMCs), obtained when the disease was refractory, from a patient treated with antithyroid drugs. CDR3 DNA sequence: TGTGCCAGCAGCTCGAGGACAGGGGAGAACACCGGGGAGCTGTTTTTT. It translates to CASSSRTGENTGELFF.